This TCR beta chain was sequenced during a study of T cells in Graves' hyperthyroidism and ophthalmopathy. This clonotype was counted between two and nine times. The target antigen is unknown. The CDR3 runs 13 residues. The ends were cut back, 4 bases at V and 4 bases at J, with 8 bases in the middle. The germline CDR1 and CDR2 sequences are SGHKS and YYEKEE (reference sequence). RNA transcripts were the template for amplifying TCR beta CDR3 regions. The primer set for the first-round RT-PCR of the TCR CDR3 was HTBI. TCRdb independently ran MiXCR on the multiplex PCR reads; one entry per CDR3 protein. The sample holds over 400,000 distinct CDR3 sequences, roughly 23% seen once. The diagnoses drew upon clinical symptoms, serum thyroxine and TRAb, thyroid ultrasound and orbital computed tomography. Study-wide results and caveats: Blood also contained most expanded thyroid clonotypes above 0.001. Stable hyperthyroidism and ophthalmopathy were separated using 13 V-J signatures.

Sequences were obtained from blood. V is TRBV5-5 and J is TRBJ1-4, with D unclear. This receptor was taken from a woman aged 70-85 years with Graves' ophthalmopathy. CDR3 residues: CASSRMGNEKLFF. In nucleotides, the CDR3 is TGTGCCAGCAGCCGAATGGGTAATGAAAAACTGTTTTTT.